The rows below give T cell receptor beta chains drawn from one sample of a study of human T cells and chemical hapten exposure. MiXCR, applied by TCRdb to the RACE reads, yields one record per CDR3 protein. Here the sample spans some 89,000 distinct CDR3 sequences, roughly 10% being singletons. The sample was whole blood, taken in connection with sensitization to the hapten diphenylcyclopropenone (DPC). These receptors came from a woman between 25 and 40 years old with alopecia areata. Some clones in this sample may be carry-over from other donors' samples. Both conserved end residues are part of each CDR3. Fields, in order: J gene, clone size, V gene, D gene, CDR3 protein, CDR3 DNA. A D gene is named only where the DNA matches it firmly. Not every row has a clone size; where given, it reads once, few, many or a size class.

TRBJ2-1	many	TRBV20-1	TRBD2	CSARALSKAGGRNEQFF	TGCAGTGCTAGAGCGTTATCCAAAGCGGGAGGGCGGAATGAGCAGTTCTTC
TRBJ2-3	many	TRBV5-6	TRBD1	CASSIGQAISTDTQYF	TGTGCCAGCAGCATAGGACAGGCGATTAGCACAGATACGCAGTATTTT
TRBJ1-4	-	TRBV6-6	-	CASSYDAGVFEKLFF	TGTGCCAGCAGTTACGACGCAGGCGTCTTTGAAAAACTGTTTTTT
TRBJ2-2	-	TRBV29-1	-	CSGGKNTGELFF	TGCAGCGGGGGGAAGAACACCGGGGAGCTGTTTTTT
TRBJ2-7	few	TRBV28	TRBD2	CASTLLGGSEQYF	TGTGCCAGCACCCTTCTGGGAGGGAGCGAGCAGTACTTC
TRBJ2-1	many	TRBV3-1	TRBD2	CASSQDLGLAAGKGNEQFF	TGTGCCAGCAGCCAAGATCTGGGCCTAGCGGCAGGGAAGGGAAATGAGCAGTTCTTC
TRBJ1-1	-	TRBV12-3/TRBV12-4	TRBD1	CASSPQGGPMNTEAFF	TGTGCCAGCAGTCCGCAGGGGGGCCCGATGAACACTGAAGCTTTCTTT
TRBJ1-2	few	TRBV21-1	-	CASIIQGSHGYTF	TGTGCCAGCATTATACAGGGATCTCATGGCTACACCTTC
TRBJ1-1	few	TRBV18	-	CASSPPLMNTEAFF	TGTGCCAGCTCACCCCCCCTGATGAACACTGAAGCTTTCTTT
TRBJ1-5	-	TRBV7-9	TRBD1	CASSTTGATQPQHF	TGTGCCAGCAGCACAACAGGGGCGACTCAGCCCCAGCATTTT
TRBJ1-2	many	TRBV14	-	CASSQGFPLGGYTF	TGTGCCAGCAGCCAAGGTTTCCCCCTCGGAGGCTACACCTTC
TRBJ2-7	many	TRBV4-1	-	CASSQESLRSQYF	TGCGCCAGCAGCCAAGAGAGTCTCCGATCTCAGTACTTC
TRBJ2-2	-	TRBV12-3/TRBV12-4	-	CASSYSGELFF	TGTGCCAGCAGTTATTCGGGGGAGCTGTTTTTT
TRBJ1-5	few	TRBV28	-	CASSDSNQPQHF	TGTGCCAGCAGTGATAGCAATCAGCCCCAGCATTTT
TRBJ2-3	-	TRBV27	-	CASIGTYTDTQYF	TGTGCCAGCATTGGCACCTACACAGATACGCAGTATTTT
TRBJ2-2	many	TRBV27	TRBD2	CASRGVNTGELFF	TGTGCCAGCCGGGGGGTCAACACCGGGGAGCTGTTTTTT
TRBJ1-1	many	TRBV6-2/TRBV6-3	-	CASSLSPQTQAFF	TGTGCCAGCAGCCTTTCTCCGCAGACCCAAGCTTTCTTT
TRBJ2-2	-	TRBV14	-	CASSPVNTGELFF	TGTGCCAGCAGCCCCGTTAACACCGGGGAGCTGTTTTTT
TRBJ2-1	many	TRBV7-6	TRBD2	CASSPRTSGGYLTGEQFF	TGTGCCAGCAGCCCCAGGACTAGCGGGGGGTACCTAACGGGTGAGCAGTTCTTC
TRBJ1-5	many	TRBV28	TRBD1	CASREQGARNQPQHF	TGTGCCAGCAGGGAACAGGGGGCTCGCAATCAGCCCCAGCATTTT
TRBJ1-6	few	TRBV28	-	CASSGGSSYNSPLHF	TGTGCCAGCAGCGGGGGAAGCTCCTATAATTCACCCCTCCACTTT
TRBJ2-7	many	TRBV19	TRBD1	CASSIDRGQGSYEQYF	TGTGCCAGTAGTATAGATCGGGGACAGGGGAGTTACGAGCAGTACTTC
TRBJ1-5	few	TRBV4-1	TRBD1	CASSPLQGDHGPQHF	TGCGCCAGCAGCCCGCTTCAGGGGGACCATGGGCCCCAGCATTTT
TRBJ1-2	few	TRBV21-1	-	CASSKEGPRLYGYTF	TGTGCCAGCAGCAAAGAGGGACCTAGACTCTATGGCTACACCTTC
TRBJ2-1	-	TRBV25-1	-	CASPTGWPYNEQFF	TGTGCCAGTCCCACAGGTTGGCCCTACAATGAGCAGTTCTTC
TRBJ1-5	few	TRBV10-3	-	CAISESRGGSGNQPQHF	TGTGCCATCAGTGAGTCCCGAGGGGGAAGCGGCAATCAGCCCCAGCATTTT
TRBJ2-7	-	TRBV11-2	-	CASSLDSGPSYEQYF	TGTGCCAGCAGCTTAGATTCCGGGCCCTCCTACGAGCAGTACTTC